One TCR beta chain is described in this entry. What antigen it recognizes has not been identified. No much larger clone is present one base from it, and per-base qualities are unavailable. The data were obtained in a study of identical twins (dated by TCRdb to the mid-2010s). About the full investigation: To test whether fetal clonotypes persist, this study deep-sequenced TCR alpha and beta repertoires from monozygotic twins, from unrelated adults of various ages, and from cord blood. To rule out contamination, replicate twin experiments were performed at different times with different library preparation protocols. The full study reports these points: Zero-insertion analyses could be partly confounded by invariant T cells such as MAIT and iNKT, although diverse VJ usage argued against such confounding for most clonotypes. Compared with coincidental sharing between unrelated individuals, out-of-frame TCR alpha sequences shared between twins had an excess of sequences with low generation probability. Excess twin sharing in beta out-of-frame sequences was weaker because fewer shared sequences lowered the signal-to-noise ratio. Because the same donors could not be followed over many years, the conclusions depended on cross-sectional statistical analysis. Recombination models systematically underestimated out-of-frame TCR alpha sharing in monozygotic twins but agreed with sharing between unrelated individuals. Fewer insertions were carried by abundant cord blood beta clonotypes, a similar but weaker trend appeared in young adult naive repertoires, and no such trend appeared in memory repertoires.

The library was built by means of 5' RACE. Sequenced using an Illumina HiSeq 2000. A universal primer binding site was introduced by template switching, and a unique molecular identifier was present in the final cDNA, enabling accurate counting of TCR cDNA molecules. Specific primers in the conserved constant-segment region were used to synthesize first-strand cDNA for the TCR alpha and beta chains. To control for contamination, every cDNA library carried two barcodes: a SMART-Mk sample barcode plus Illumina barcodes. TruSeq adapter sequences, together with Illumina sample barcodes, were added in two successive PCR steps. Sequencing of the TCR alpha and beta cDNA libraries was done on the Illumina HiSeq platform using custom primers. The study's processing was this. MiGEC processed the raw reads to extract unique molecular identifiers, while MiXCR was used to determine the CDR3 positions. Recombination models were inferred per individual with the repgenHMM and IGoR tools using an EM algorithm. The analysis of shared clonotypes was done with the tcR package in R, with sharing normalized by the product of cloneset sizes. To study raw recombination free of thymic and clonal selection effects, out-of-frame nonproductive sequences were analyzed. The public reads were quality trimmed at Q25 with fastp and then assembled into clones with MiXCR by TCRdb, keeping productive beta chains. Every distinct CDR3 protein forms one entry, paired with its most common genes and DNA. The V and J calls reflect TCRdb's pipeline rather than the authors' work. The sample includes 350,000 to 450,000 distinct CDR3 sequences, with around a sixth observed a single time. 10% to 15% of the sample is taken by the ten largest.

Trimming leaves V shorter by 8 bases and J shorter by 5 bases, with the junction holding 9 bases beyond the gene matches. The CDR3 holds 15 amino acids from the cysteine to the phenylalanine. Only the CDR3 DNA stays, 45 bases, in frame from base 1. CDR1 and CDR2 (SEHNR, FQNEAQ) derive from the germline V gene (reference sequence). Every donor was a healthy Caucasian. Three unrelated non-twin adults were also sequenced: a male aged 18 to 30, a male aged 50 to 60 and a female aged 50 to 60. Using Miltenyi CD45RO+ enrichment and human naive T-cell isolation kits, memory (CD45RO+) and naive T cells were isolated from PBMC.

This receptor was obtained from a man in his fifties or sixties in good health. The sequenced sample consisted of naive T cells sorted from blood. Read against the paper, the sample's cell subset or site label means: cells isolated with a human naive T-cell isolation kit. In this chain, TRBV7-9 is recombined with TRBJ1-6; the central 7 bases match TRBD1. The CDR3 sequence is CASSARGLHNSPLHF. The sequenced DNA: TGTGCCAGCTCCGCGAGGGGGCTCCATAATTCACCCCTCCACTTT.